This T cell receptor beta chain was retrieved from a study of radiation and T cells in renal cell carcinoma. Study-wide points: Compared with controls, irradiated tumors had more, larger dominant CDR3 motifs. Without pretreatment biopsies, baseline tumor clonotype presence was undetermined. In blood, top tumor clones expanded by 2 weeks, shrinking by 4.

On this clone: Its specificity is not known.

Some clones are missing from TCRdb's copy, which holds only in-frame ones; the method was immunoSEQ multiplex PCR. Here the sample spans around 10,000 clones, almost 65% being singletons. The CDR3 is 13 amino acids. Per germline, CDR1 MDHEN and CDR2 SYDVKM. Between the trimmed V and J ends, which lost 6 bases and 2 bases, there was a span of 10 bases. Regarding treatment: 15 Gy SBRT to primary tumor, nephrectomy 4 weeks later. The receptor comes from a woman aged 50 to 65 with renal cell carcinoma. The V gene is TRBV28, the J gene TRBJ1-2, with D unclear. Sample: tumor tissue, taken from a patient whose treatment included radiotherapy and nephrectomy. The CDR3 region has the DNA TGTGCCAGCAGGCAGACACAGAACTATGGCTACACCTTC. This gives the protein CASRQTQNYGYTF.